This TCR beta chain came from a study of pediatric ulcerative colitis. Whole-study findings and limits: Repertoires came from total lymphocyte DNA, so rare subsets like regulatory T cells may be missed. Compared with controls, ulcerative colitis showed greater blood-rectum clone sharing. All ulcerative colitis patients, but no controls, carried a couple of rectal clonotypes. Acute severe colitis showed lower rectal diversity from clonal expansions.

The CDR3 sequence is 15 residues long. This clone was found a few times. Its matching antigen is unknown. Rectal tissue came from one to two pinch biopsies taken at colonoscopy. Assay: immunoSEQ multiplex PCR; the TCRdb copy retains only in-frame clones and omits some. The sample has 40,000 to 60,000 clones; around 79% are singletons. The receptor comes from a girl aged 10-17 years with moderate ulcerative colitis. Sequenced sample: gut tissue. The rearrangement links TRBV21-1 to TRBJ1-5. TRBV21-1 represents a pseudogene. CDR3 in DNA: TGTGCCAGGAACAAAGGGGATGGGTCCGATCAGCCCCAGCATTTT. Translating gives CARNKGDGSDQPQHF.